This TCR beta chain stems from a study of CD8 T cells in ankylosing spondylitis. Germline assignment: CDR1 MNHNS and CDR2 SASEGT. V was shortened by 10 bases and J by 5 bases, with 15 bases between the two germline ends. This CDR3 contains 14 residues. This clonotype has ten or more counts. Its antigen remains unidentified. Quantitative 5'-RACE was performed with molecular barcodes, and it yielded the TCR beta libraries. One entry per CDR3 protein, called by TCRdb with MiXCR from the 5' RACE reads. The data show 200,000 to 250,000 distinct CDR3 sequences, under 8.5% seen once. Points from the study as a whole: Significantly higher representation of disease-linked clones was reported for matched ankylosing spondylitis synovial fluid.

Source material: blood, either unsorted or a sorted T cell fraction (not recorded which). This receptor was identified in a female donor with ankylosing spondylitis or in good health (not recorded which). The chain employs TRBV6-1 and TRBJ1-6; D is unclear. The CDR3 DNA follows: TGTGCCACCTCAGTGGCTACCAATAATTCACCCCTCCACTTT. It codes for CATSVATNNSPLHF.